Detailed here is one TCR beta chain. This entry belongs to a study of blood T cell repertoires in COVID-19. Study-wide background: The samples span acute and convalescent COVID-19 from the United States, Italy and Spain.

Sequencing used immunoSEQ multiplex PCR; TCRdb keeps in-frame clones, though not all of them. The sample holds about 290,000 clones, around 92% seen once. V shed 8 bases and J 8 bases; nucleotides not matched to a gene: 16. The CDR3 is made up of 15 amino acids. Germline lookup yields CDR1 MNHEY and CDR2 SVGAGI. This sequence originates from a woman aged 25-40 years with COVID-19, enrolled during active disease. This sequence joins TRBV6-5 and TRBJ1-2; 8 bases line up with TRBD1. What was sequenced was peripheral blood. The CDR3 reads CASRFQDRVFEGYTF. CDR3 DNA sequence: TGTGCCAGCCGGTTCCAGGACAGGGTATTCGAAGGCTACACCTTC.